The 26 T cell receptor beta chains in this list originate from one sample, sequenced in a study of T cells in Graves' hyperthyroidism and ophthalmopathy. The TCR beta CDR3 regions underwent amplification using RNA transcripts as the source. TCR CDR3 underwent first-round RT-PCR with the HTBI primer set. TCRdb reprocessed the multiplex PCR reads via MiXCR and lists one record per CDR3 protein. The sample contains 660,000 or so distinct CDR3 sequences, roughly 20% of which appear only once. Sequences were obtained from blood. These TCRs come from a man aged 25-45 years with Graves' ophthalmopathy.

The CDR3 DNA is TGTGCCAGCAGCCCGGCGGGCGGGGAGCTGTTTTTT. As protein: CASSPAGGELFF. V usage is TRBV7-2 and J usage is TRBJ2-2; perhaps TRBD2 as D (5 bases). The V end lost 5 bases, the J end lost 7 bases, and 8 bases lay between the germline ends. There are 12 residues in the CDR3. Germline V gives CDR1 SGHTA, CDR2 FQGNSA.

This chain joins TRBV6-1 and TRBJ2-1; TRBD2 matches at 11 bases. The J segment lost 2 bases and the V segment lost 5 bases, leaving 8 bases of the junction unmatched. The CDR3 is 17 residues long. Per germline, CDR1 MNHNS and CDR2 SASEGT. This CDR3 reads CASSFLRLAGTYNEQFF. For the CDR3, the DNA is TGTGCCAGCAGTTTTTTACGACTAGCGGGAACCTACAATGAGCAGTTCTTC.

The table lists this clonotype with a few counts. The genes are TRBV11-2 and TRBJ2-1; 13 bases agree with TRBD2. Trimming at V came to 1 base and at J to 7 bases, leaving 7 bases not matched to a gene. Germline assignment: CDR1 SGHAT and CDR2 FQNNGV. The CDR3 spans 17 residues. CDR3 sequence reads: CASSLVVRLAGGNEQFF. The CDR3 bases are TGTGCCAGCAGCTTAGTGGTGCGACTAGCGGGAGGAAATGAGCAGTTCTTC.

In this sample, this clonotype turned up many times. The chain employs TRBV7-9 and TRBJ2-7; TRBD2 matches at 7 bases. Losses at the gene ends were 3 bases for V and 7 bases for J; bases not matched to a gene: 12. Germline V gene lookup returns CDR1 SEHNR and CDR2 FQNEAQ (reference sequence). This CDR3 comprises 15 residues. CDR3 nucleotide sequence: TGTGCCAGCAGCTTTGATGCTGGGGGGGACGGAGAGCAGTACTTC. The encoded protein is CASSFDAGGDGEQYF. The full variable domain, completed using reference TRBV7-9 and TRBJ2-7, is DTGVSQNPRHKITKRGQNVTFRCDPISEHNRLYWYRQTLGQGPEFLTYFQNEAQLEKSRLLSDRFSAERPKGSFSTLEIQRTEQGDSAMYLCASSFDAGGDGEQYFGPGTRLTVT.

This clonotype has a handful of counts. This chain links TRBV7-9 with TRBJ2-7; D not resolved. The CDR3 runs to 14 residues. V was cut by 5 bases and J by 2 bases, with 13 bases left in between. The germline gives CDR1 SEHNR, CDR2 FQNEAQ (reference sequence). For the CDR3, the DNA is TGTGCCAGCAGCCAACTCGGTGTACCCTACGAGCAGTACTTC. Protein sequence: CASSQLGVPYEQYF.

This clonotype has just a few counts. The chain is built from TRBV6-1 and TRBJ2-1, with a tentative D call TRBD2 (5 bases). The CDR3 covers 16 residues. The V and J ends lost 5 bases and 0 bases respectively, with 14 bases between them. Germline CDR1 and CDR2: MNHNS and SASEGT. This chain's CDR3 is CASSLISANSYNEQFF. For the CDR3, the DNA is TGTGCCAGCAGTCTGATTAGCGCAAACTCCTACAATGAGCAGTTCTTC.

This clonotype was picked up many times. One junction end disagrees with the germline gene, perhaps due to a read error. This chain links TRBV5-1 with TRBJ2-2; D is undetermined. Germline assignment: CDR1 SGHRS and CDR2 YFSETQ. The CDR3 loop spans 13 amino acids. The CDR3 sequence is CASSLDGTGELFF. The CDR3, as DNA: TGTGCCAGCAGCTTAGATGGCACCGGGGAGCTGTTTTTT.

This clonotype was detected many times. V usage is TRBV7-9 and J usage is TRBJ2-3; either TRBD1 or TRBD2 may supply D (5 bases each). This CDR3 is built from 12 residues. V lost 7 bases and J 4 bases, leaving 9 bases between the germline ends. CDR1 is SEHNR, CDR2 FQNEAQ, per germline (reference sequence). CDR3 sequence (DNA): TGTGCCAGCACCCGGGGCTCAGATACGCAGTATTTT. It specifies CASTRGSDTQYF.

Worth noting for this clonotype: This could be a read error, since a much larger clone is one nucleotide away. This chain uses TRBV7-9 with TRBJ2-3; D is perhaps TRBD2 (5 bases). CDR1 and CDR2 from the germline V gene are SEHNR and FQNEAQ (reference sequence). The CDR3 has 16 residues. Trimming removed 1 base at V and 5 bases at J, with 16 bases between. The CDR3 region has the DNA TGTGCCAGCAGCTTAGTGTCGGGGTGGAGCGTAGATACGCAGTATTTT. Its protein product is CASSLVSGWSVDTQYF.

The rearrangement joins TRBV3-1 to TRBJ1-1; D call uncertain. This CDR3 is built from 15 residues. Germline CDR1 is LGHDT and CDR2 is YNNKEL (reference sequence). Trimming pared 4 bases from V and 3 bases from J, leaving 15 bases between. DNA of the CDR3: TGTGCCAGCAGCCCCAATTACCTGACGGACACTGAAGCTTTCTTT. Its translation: CASSPNYLTDTEAFF.

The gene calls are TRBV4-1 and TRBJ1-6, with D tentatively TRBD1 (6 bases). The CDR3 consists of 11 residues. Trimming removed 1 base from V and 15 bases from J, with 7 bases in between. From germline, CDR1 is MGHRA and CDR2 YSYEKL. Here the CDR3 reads CASSQGGGLHF. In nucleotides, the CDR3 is TGCGCCAGCAGCCAAGGAGGGGGCCTCCACTTT.

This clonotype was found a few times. CDR3 in amino acids: CASSSGQDAGELFF. CDR3 in DNA: TGTGCCAGCAGCTCCGGACAGGACGCCGGGGAGCTGTTTTTT. J is TRBJ2-2 and V is TRBV7-9, with TRBD1 identical over 7 bases. This CDR3 spans 14 amino acids. Germline CDR1 is SEHNR and CDR2 is FQNEAQ (reference sequence). J gave up 6 bases and V 4 bases, and 5 bases lay outside the gene matches.

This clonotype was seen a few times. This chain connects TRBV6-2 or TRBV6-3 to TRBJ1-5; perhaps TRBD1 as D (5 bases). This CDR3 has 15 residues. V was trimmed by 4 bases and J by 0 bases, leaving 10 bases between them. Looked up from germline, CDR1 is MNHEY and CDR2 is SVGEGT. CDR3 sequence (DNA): TGTGCCAGCAGTTGGACACTTTATAGCAATCAGCCCCAGCATTTT. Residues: CASSWTLYSNQPQHF.

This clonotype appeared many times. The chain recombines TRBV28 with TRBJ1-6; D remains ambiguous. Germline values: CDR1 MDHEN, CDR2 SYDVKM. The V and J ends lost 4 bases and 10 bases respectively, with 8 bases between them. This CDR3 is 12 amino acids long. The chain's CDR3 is CASSYEGSPLHF. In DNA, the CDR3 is TGTGCCAGCAGTTATGAGGGATCACCCCTCCACTTT.

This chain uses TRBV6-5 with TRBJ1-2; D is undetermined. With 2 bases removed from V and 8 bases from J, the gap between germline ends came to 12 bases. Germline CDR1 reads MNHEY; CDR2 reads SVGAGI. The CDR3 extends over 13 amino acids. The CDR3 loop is CASSYRTRRGYTF. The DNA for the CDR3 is TGTGCCAGCAGTTACCGGACCCGGCGCGGCTACACCTTC.

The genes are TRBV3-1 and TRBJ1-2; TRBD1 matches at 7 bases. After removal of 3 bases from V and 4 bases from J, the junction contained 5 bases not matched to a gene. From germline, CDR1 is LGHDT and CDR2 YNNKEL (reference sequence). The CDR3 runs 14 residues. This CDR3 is CASSHKGQLYGYTF. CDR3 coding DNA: TGTGCCAGCAGCCATAAGGGACAGCTCTATGGCTACACCTTC.

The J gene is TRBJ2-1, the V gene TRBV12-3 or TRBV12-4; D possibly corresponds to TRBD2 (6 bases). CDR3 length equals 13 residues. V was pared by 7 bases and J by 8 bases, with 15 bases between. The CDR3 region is CASTDFGTYEQFF. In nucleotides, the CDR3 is TGTGCCAGCACGGACTTCGGGACTTATGAGCAGTTCTTC.

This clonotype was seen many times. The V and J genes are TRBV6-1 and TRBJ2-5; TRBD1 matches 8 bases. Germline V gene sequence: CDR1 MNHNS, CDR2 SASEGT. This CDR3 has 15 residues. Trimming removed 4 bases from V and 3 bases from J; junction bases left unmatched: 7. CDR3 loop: CASSGAGTGEETQYF. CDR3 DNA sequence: TGTGCCAGCAGTGGCGCCGGGACAGGCGAAGAGACCCAGTACTTC.

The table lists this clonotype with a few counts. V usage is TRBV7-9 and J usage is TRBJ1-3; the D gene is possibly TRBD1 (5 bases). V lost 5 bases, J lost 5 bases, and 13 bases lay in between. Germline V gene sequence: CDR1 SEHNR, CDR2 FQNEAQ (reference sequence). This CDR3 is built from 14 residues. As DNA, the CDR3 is TGTGCCAGCAGCCCGGGACCTACCCGAAACACCATATATTTT. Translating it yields CASSPGPTRNTIYF.

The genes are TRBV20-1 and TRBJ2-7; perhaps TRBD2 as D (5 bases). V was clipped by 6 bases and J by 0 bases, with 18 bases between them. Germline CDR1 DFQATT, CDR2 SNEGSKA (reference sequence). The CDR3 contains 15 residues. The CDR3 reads CSASETGVSSYEQYF. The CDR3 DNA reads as TGCAGTGCGAGCGAAACCGGGGTTAGCTCCTACGAGCAGTACTTC.

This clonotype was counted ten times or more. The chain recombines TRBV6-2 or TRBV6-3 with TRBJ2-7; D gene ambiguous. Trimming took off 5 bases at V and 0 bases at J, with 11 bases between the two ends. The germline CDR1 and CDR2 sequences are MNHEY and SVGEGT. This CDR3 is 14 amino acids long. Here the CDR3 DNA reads TGTGCCAGCAGTCACCGACACAGCTCCTACGAGCAGTACTTC. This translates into CASSHRHSSYEQYF.

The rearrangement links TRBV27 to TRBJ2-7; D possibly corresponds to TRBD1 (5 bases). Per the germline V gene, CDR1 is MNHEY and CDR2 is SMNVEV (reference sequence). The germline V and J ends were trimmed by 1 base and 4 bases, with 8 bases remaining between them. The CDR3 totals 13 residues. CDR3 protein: CASSLFRGYEQYF. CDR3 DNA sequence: TGTGCCAGCAGTTTATTTAGGGGTTACGAGCAGTACTTC.

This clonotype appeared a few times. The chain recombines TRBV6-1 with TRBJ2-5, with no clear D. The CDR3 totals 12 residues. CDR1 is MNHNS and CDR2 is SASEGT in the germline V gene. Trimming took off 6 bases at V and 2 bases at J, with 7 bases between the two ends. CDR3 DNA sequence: TGTGCCAGCAGCGAGGAGCAAGAGACCCAGTACTTC. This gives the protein CASSEEQETQYF.

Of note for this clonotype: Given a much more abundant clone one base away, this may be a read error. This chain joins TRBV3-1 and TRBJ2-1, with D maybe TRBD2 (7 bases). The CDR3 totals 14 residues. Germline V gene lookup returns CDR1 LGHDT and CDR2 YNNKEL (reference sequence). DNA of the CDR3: TGTGCCAGCAGCCGTCGGGGAGGGGACAATGAGCAGCTCTTC. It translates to CASSRRGGDNEQLF.

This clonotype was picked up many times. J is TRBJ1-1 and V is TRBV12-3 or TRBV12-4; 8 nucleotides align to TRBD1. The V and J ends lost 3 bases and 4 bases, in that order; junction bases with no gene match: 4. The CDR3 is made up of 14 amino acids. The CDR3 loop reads CASSFGQGATEAFF. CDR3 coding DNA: TGTGCCAGCAGTTTTGGGCAGGGGGCCACTGAAGCTTTCTTT.

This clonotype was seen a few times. CDR3 sequence: CASSPTGGKPYEQYF. In DNA, the CDR3 is TGTGCCAGCAGCCCCACGGGGGGCAAGCCCTACGAGCAGTACTTC. The gene calls are TRBV6-1 and TRBJ2-7; the D gene is possibly TRBD2 (7 bases). Germline V gene data show CDR1 as MNHNS and CDR2 as SASEGT. The V gene lost 6 bases and the J gene lost 2 bases, with 17 bases spanning the gap. CDR3 length equals 15 residues.